The 15 T cell receptor beta chains given below trace back to one sample, sequenced in a study of shared clonotypes between healthy human individuals. Profiled with immunoSEQ multiplex PCR; TCRdb holds only in-frame clones, not every one. Of millions of clones in the sample, roughly nine tenths were seen once. Material: naive CD4+ T cells sorted from blood. The subset here: CD45RA+ positively selected. Source of these receptors: a man younger than 35 in good health.

A word on this clone: The sample holds other DNA sequences that translate to the same CDR3. The rearrangement joins TRBV5-4 to TRBJ2-5, with 10 bases that match TRBD2. V dropped 0 bases and J dropped 3; count of bases not matched to a gene: 2. CDR3 size: 15 residues. Looked up from germline, CDR1 is SGHNT and CDR2 is YYREEE (reference sequence). Here the CDR3 reads CASSLGLAGEETQYF. The CDR3 DNA follows: TGTGCCAGCAGCTTGGGTCTAGCGGGAGAAGAGACCCAGTACTTC.

This clone was found once. The sample carries other DNA sequences with the same CDR3. The V gene is TRBV10-3, the J gene TRBJ2-5; no clear D. Deletions cut 0 bases from V and 5 bases from J, with 4 bases between. Germline V lookup: CDR1 ENHRY, CDR2 SYGVKD. The CDR3 spans 12 residues. CDR3 nucleotides: TGTGCCATCAGTGAGTCCCGGGAGACCCAGTACTTC. Amino acid sequence: CAISESRETQYF.

This chain links TRBV4-1 with TRBJ1-1; TRBD1 might be the D (5 bases). Germline V lookup: CDR1 MGHRA, CDR2 YSYEKL. Deletions cut 0 bases from V and 1 base from J, with 9 bases between. The CDR3 covers 15 residues. CDR3 in amino acids: CASSQEGQTNTEAFF. CDR3 in DNA: TGCGCCAGCAGCCAAGAGGGGCAGACGAACACTGAAGCTTTCTTT.

The rearrangement links TRBV6-1 to TRBJ2-3; TRBD1 aligns across 9 bases. V lost 6 bases, J lost 3 bases, and 4 bases stayed unmatched. The CDR3 length is 14 residues. Germline lookup yields CDR1 MNHNS and CDR2 SASEGT. The CDR3 loop reads CASRQGARTDTQYF. For the CDR3, the DNA is TGTGCCAGCAGACAGGGGGCGCGGACAGATACGCAGTATTTT.

This clone was seen a single time. V usage is TRBV6-1 and J usage is TRBJ2-7; D is possibly TRBD1 (5 bases). V gave up 10 bases and J gave up 2 bases, with 18 bases separating them. Per germline, CDR1 MNHNS and CDR2 SASEGT. There are 14 residues in the CDR3. The CDR3 region is CATERNQGTYEQYF. CDR3 DNA: TGTGCCACCGAAAGGAATCAGGGAACCTACGAGCAGTACTTC.

This clone was detected a few times. The V call is TRBV29-1, the J call TRBJ1-1, with D maybe TRBD1 (6 bases). The CDR3 covers 15 residues. Germline V gene data show CDR1 as SQVTM and CDR2 as ANQGSEA. V shed 3 bases and J shed 6 bases, with 20 bases lying between them. CDR3 residues: CSVDRPITGSPEAFF. In nucleotides, the CDR3 is TGCAGCGTTGATAGGCCAATAACAGGGAGCCCTGAAGCTTTCTTT. Full variable domain (outside the CDR3, taken from reference TRBV29-1 and TRBJ1-1): SAVISQKPSRDICQRGTSLTIQCQVDSQVTMMFWYRQQPGQSLTLIATANQGSEATYESGFVIDKFPISRPNLTFSTLTVSNMSPEDSSIYLCSVDRPITGSPEAFFGQGTRLTVV.

The chain recombines TRBV15 with TRBJ2-5; 10 positions agree with TRBD1. CDR3 length: 17 amino acids. From germline, CDR1 is LNHNV and CDR2 YYDKDF (reference sequence). J gave up 3 bases and V 0 bases, and 7 bases lay outside the gene matches. CDR3 DNA: TGTGCCACCAGCAGAGATCTGGGACAGGGGAAAAAAGAGACCCAGTACTTC. This gives the protein CATSRDLGQGKKETQYF.

V usage is TRBV19 and J usage is TRBJ1-5; 7 bases fit TRBD1. This CDR3 has 15 amino acids. J was trimmed by 4 bases and V by 3 bases; bases with no gene match: 6. Per germline, CDR1 LNHDA and CDR2 SQIVND (reference sequence). The DNA of the CDR3 is TGTGCCAGTAGTATCTCACAGGGGATTAATCAGCCCCAGCATTTT. This gives the protein CASSISQGINQPQHF.

The chain uses TRBV28 and TRBJ1-4; D is ambiguous. Germline V gives CDR1 MDHEN, CDR2 SYDVKM. CDR3 size: 15 residues. V was clipped by 5 bases and J by 2 bases, with 12 bases between them. CDR3 residues: CASSPTRATNEKLFF. Written as DNA, the CDR3 is TGTGCCAGCAGTCCGACGAGGGCTACTAATGAAAAACTGTTTTTT.

The CDR3 is CASSAGQGDYEQYF. CDR3 nucleotides: TGCGCCAGCAGCGCGGGACAGGGGGACTACGAGCAGTACTTC. The chain has TRBV4-3 and TRBJ2-7, with TRBD1 matching 11 bases. The length of the CDR3 is 14 residues. J was trimmed by 3 bases and V by 5 bases; bases with no gene match: 3. CDR1 and CDR2 (germline): LGHNA, YSLEER.

The V gene is TRBV4-3, the J gene TRBJ2-1; 10 bases line up with TRBD2. CDR1 is LGHNA and CDR2 is YSLEER in the germline V gene. The trim removed 0 bases at V and 0 bases at J, leaving 11 bases unmatched. The length of the CDR3 is 20 residues. CDR3 amino acids: CASSQDPSGSSWFSYNEQFF. In nucleotides, the CDR3 is TGCGCCAGCAGCCAAGATCCTAGCGGGAGCTCTTGGTTCTCCTACAATGAGCAGTTCTTC.

V gene TRBV18 combines with J gene TRBJ1-3; 7 nucleotides agree with TRBD1. The V and J ends lost 3 bases and 0 bases, in that order; junction bases with no gene match: 8. The CDR3 contains 17 residues. Per germline, CDR1 KGHSH and CDR2 LQKENI. In DNA, the CDR3 is TGTGCCAGCTCACCGGGTGACAGGGCCAACTCTGGAAACACCATATATTTT. Its protein is CASSPGDRANSGNTIYF.

The V call is TRBV7-2, the J call TRBJ2-1, with D possibly being TRBD2 (6 bases). The CDR3 loop spans 16 amino acids. The V and J ends lost 1 base and 5 bases respectively, with 15 bases between them. Germline values: CDR1 SGHTA, CDR2 FQGNSA. The CDR3 sequence is CASSLERASRHNEQFF. The CDR3 nucleotides are TGTGCCAGCAGCTTAGAGCGGGCTAGCCGCCACAATGAGCAGTTCTTC. The variable domain in full, with the rest retrieved from reference TRBV7-2 and TRBJ2-1, is GAGVSQSPSNKVTEKGKDVELRCDPISGHTALYWYRQSLGQGLEFLIYFQGNSAPDKSGLPSDRFSAERTGGSVSTLTIQRTQQEDSAVYLCASSLERASRHNEQFFGPGTRLTVL.

The CDR3 loop reads CASSPWDSLQETQYF. DNA for the CDR3: TGTGCCAGCAGTCCTTGGGACAGTTTGCAAGAGACCCAGTACTTC. The gene calls are TRBV27 and TRBJ2-5, with TRBD1 identical over 7 bases. The V gene's germline CDR1 is MNHEY and CDR2 SMNVEV (reference sequence). V shed 5 bases, J shed 2 bases, and the junction held 8 bases outside the gene matches. The CDR3 sequence is 15 residues long.

The gene calls are TRBV28 and TRBJ2-5, with D perhaps matching TRBD1 or TRBD2 (5 bases each). Germline V gene data show CDR1 as MDHEN and CDR2 as SYDVKM. The CDR3 loop spans 16 amino acids. The V end was cut by 4 bases, the J end by 7 bases, with 22 bases between. DNA for the CDR3: TGTGCCAGCAGTTCGGGAAGTTTGGGGCCCGTTGGGACCCAGTACTTC. Amino acids: CASSSGSLGPVGTQYF.